The 5 T cell receptor beta chains in this list originate from one sample, sequenced in a study of blood T cell repertoires in COVID-19. The assay was immunoSEQ multiplex PCR, and TCRdb's table has in-frame clones only and misses some. The table shows a few hundred thousand clones, with around 88% occurring only once. Sample: peripheral blood. The source is a woman in her twenties or thirties with COVID-19, enrolled during active disease.

The chain is built from TRBV28 and TRBJ1-4; D is undetermined. The CDR3 spans 11 residues. Germline V CDR1 and CDR2: MDHEN, SYDVKM. Trimming pared 7 bases from V and 6 bases from J, leaving 6 bases between. The CDR3 sequence: CASTGDEKLFF. CDR3 DNA sequence: TGTGCCAGCACGGGAGATGAAAAACTGTTTTTT.

This chain connects TRBV4-2 to TRBJ2-3; a weak D match, TRBD1 (6 bases). V was cut by 1 base and J by 0 bases, with 14 bases left in between. The CDR3 consists of 17 residues. Germline lookup yields CDR1 LGHNA and CDR2 YNFKEQ. CDR3 nucleotide sequence: TGTGCCAGCAGCCAAGGCACAGGGCGCATTAGCACAGATACGCAGTATTTT. Residues: CASSQGTGRISTDTQYF.

This clone was observed a handful of times. V is TRBV29-1 and J is TRBJ1-2; D perhaps matches TRBD1 (6 bases). The CDR3 covers 11 residues. Germline V gene data show CDR1 as SQVTM and CDR2 as ANQGSEA. Trimming removed 4 bases at V and 6 bases at J, with 9 bases between. CDR3 sequence: CSVAGVDGYTF. The CDR3 region has the DNA TGCAGCGTTGCAGGGGTGGATGGCTACACCTTC.

This sequence joins TRBV7-6 and TRBJ1-1; perhaps TRBD1 as D (6 bases). The CDR3 is 14 amino acids. The V gene lost 5 bases and the J gene lost 11 bases, with 21 bases spanning the gap. The germline V gene has CDR1 SGHVS and CDR2 FNYEAQ. This chain's CDR3 is CASSPQTGFKAAFF. The CDR3, as DNA: TGTGCCAGCAGCCCTCAGACAGGATTTAAGGCCGCTTTCTTT.

This rearrangement joins TRBV19 to TRBJ1-1, with a weak D call TRBD1 (5 bases). Germline lookup yields CDR1 LNHDA and CDR2 SQIVND (reference sequence). The CDR3 has 14 residues. Trimming shortened V by 6 bases and J by 1 base, and 12 bases separated the two germline ends. The CDR3 nucleotides read TGTGCCAGTAGGGGACTTTTCCAGAACACTGAAGCTTTCTTT. Protein: CASRGLFQNTEAFF.